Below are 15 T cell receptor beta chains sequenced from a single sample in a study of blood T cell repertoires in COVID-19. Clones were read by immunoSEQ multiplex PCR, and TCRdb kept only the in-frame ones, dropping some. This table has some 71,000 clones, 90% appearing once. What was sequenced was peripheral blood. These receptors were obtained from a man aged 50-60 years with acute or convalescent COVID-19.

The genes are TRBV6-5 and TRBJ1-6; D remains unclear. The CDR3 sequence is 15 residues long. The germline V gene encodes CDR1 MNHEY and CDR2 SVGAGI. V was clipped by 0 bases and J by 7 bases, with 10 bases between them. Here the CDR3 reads CASSYSLLGNSPLHF. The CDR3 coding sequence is TGTGCCAGCAGTTACTCGTTATTGGGCAATTCACCCCTCCACTTT.

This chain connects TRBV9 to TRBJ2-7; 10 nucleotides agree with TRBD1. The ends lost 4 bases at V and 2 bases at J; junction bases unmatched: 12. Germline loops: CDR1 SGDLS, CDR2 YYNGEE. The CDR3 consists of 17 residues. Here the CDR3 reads CASSLTSGDRGPYEQYF. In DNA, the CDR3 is TGTGCCAGCAGCTTAACATCTGGGGACAGGGGCCCCTACGAGCAGTACTTC.

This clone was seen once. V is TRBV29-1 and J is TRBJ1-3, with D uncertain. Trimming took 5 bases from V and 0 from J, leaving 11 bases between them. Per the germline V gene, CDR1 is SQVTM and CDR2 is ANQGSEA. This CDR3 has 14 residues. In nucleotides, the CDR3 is TGCAGCGTTACTCGGGGAAACTCTGGAAACACCATATATTTT. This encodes CSVTRGNSGNTIYF. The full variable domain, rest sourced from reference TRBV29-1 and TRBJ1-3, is SAVISQKPSRDICQRGTSLTIQCQVDSQVTMMFWYRQQPGQSLTLIATANQGSEATYESGFVIDKFPISRPNLTFSTLTVSNMSPEDSSIYLCSVTRGNSGNTIYFGEGSWLTVV.

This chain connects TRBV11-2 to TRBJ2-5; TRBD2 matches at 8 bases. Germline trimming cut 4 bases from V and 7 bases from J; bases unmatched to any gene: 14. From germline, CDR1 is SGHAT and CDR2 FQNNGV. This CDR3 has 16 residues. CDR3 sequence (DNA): TGTGCCAGCAGCTCCCTCGGCGTGACCGCGGGGGGGACCCAGTACTTC. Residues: CASSSLGVTAGGTQYF.

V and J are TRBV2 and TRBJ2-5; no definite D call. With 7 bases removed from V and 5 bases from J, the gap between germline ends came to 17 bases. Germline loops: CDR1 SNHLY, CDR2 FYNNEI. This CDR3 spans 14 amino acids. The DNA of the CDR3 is TGTGCCAGCAAGAGAATTCCGGGTGGGGAGACCCAGTACTTC. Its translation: CASKRIPGGETQYF.

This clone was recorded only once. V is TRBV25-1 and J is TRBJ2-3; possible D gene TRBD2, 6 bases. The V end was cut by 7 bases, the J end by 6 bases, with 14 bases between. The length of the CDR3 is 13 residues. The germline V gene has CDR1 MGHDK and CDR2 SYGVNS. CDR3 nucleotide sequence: TGTGCCAGCAACCAGGAGGGGAGGGATACGCAGTATTTT. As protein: CASNQEGRDTQYF.

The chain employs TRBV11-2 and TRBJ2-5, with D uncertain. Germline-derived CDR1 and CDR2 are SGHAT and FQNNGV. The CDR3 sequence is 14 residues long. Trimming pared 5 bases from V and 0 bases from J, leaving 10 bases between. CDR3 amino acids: CASSPPQYQETQYF. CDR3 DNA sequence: TGTGCCAGCAGCCCCCCCCAGTACCAAGAGACCCAGTACTTC. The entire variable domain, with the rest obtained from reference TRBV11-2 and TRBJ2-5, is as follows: EAGVAQSPRYKIIEKRQSVAFWCNPISGHATLYWYQQILGQGPKLLIQFQNNGVVDDSQLPKDRFSAERLKGVDSTLKIQPAKLEDSAVYLCASSPPQYQETQYFGPGTRLLVL.

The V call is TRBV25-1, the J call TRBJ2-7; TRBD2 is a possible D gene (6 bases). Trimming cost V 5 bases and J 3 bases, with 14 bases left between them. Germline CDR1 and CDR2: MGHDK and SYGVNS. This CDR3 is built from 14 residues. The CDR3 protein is CASSSGGNFYEQYF. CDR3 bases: TGTGCCAGCAGTTCCGGGGGAAACTTCTACGAGCAGTACTTC.

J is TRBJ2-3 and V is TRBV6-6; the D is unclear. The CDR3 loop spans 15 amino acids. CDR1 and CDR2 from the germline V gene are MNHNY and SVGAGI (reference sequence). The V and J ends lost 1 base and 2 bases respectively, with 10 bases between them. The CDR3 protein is CASSYYARPTDTQYF. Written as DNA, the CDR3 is TGTGCCAGCAGTTACTACGCTAGGCCCACAGATACGCAGTATTTT.

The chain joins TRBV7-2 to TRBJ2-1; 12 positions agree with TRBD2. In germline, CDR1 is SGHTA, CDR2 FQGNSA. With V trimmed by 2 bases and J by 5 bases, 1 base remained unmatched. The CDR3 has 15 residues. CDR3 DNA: TGTGCCAGCAGCTTACGACTAGCGGGAGACAATGAGCAGTTCTTC. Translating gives CASSLRLAGDNEQFF. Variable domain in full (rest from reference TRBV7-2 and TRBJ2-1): GAGVSQSPSNKVTEKGKDVELRCDPISGHTALYWYRQSLGQGLEFLIYFQGNSAPDKSGLPSDRFSAERTGGSVSTLTIQRTQQEDSAVYLCASSLRLAGDNEQFFGPGTRLTVL.

The chain's CDR3 is CASSGQYAGQRYGYTF. CDR3 sequence (DNA): TGTGCCAGCAGTGGCCAATACGCGGGACAGAGATATGGCTACACCTTC. The chain couples TRBV25-1 to TRBJ1-2, with 7 bases fitting TRBD1. This CDR3 contains 16 residues. V dropped 4 bases and J dropped 5; count of bases not matched to a gene: 13. Germline loops: CDR1 MGHDK, CDR2 SYGVNS.

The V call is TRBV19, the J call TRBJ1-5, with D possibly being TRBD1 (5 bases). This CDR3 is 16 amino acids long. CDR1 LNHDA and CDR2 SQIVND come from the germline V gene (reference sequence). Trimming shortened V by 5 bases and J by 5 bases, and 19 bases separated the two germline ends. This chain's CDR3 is CASSDDAGFRDQPQHF. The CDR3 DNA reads TGTGCCAGTAGTGACGACGCAGGGTTCAGGGATCAGCCCCAGCATTTT.

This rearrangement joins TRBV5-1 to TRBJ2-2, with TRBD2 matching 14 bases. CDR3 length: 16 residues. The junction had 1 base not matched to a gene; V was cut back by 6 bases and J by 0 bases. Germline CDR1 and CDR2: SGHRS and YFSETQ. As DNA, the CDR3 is TGCGCCAGCAAGACTAGCGGGAGGGCGAACACCGGGGAGCTGTTTTTT. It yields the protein CASKTSGRANTGELFF. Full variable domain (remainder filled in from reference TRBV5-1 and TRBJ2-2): KAGVTQTPRYLIKTRGQQVTLSCSPISGHRSVSWYQQTPGQGLQFLFEYFSETQRNKGNFPGRFSGRQFSNSRSEMNVSTLELGDSALYLCASKTSGRANTGELFFGEGSRLTVL.

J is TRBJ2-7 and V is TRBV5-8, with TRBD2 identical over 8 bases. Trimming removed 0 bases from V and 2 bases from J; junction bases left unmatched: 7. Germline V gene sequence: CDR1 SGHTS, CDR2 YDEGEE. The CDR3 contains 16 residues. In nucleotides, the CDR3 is TGTGCCAGCAGCTTGGGGCTGGCGGGAGGAGCCTACGAGCAGTACTTC. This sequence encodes CASSLGLAGGAYEQYF.

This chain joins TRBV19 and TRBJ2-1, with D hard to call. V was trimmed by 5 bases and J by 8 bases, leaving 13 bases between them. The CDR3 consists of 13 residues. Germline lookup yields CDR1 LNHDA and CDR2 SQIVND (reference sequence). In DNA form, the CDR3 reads TGTGCCAGTAGTCTGATAAGCCACGATGAGCAGTTCTTC. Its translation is CASSLISHDEQFF.